This TCR beta chain is drawn from a study of tumor-infiltrating lymphocytes in primary liver carcinoma. Overall study results and limits: Merely some 7.5-25% of top clones spanned all five tumor regions.

With regard to this clonotype: Antigen: not known. A much larger clone differs from this one at a single base, so this may be a read error.

A constant-region primer served to make TCR beta cDNA from approximately 490 ng total RNA. TCR beta libraries came from three nested multiplex PCR rounds using slightly modified ARM-PCR. A C-beta reverse primer and TRBV1-TRBV30 forward primers served in each of the first two PCR rounds, at around 10 cycles apiece. TCRdb ran MiXCR on the multiplex PCR reads and lists one entry per CDR3 protein. The data contain tens of thousands of distinct CDR3 sequences, around 77% of them singletons. This CDR3 has 17 amino acids. V lost 3 bases and J lost 2; bases outside the gene matches: 7. Germline loops: CDR1 KGHDR, CDR2 SFDVKD. The study co-extracted DNA and RNA from roughly 20-30 mg of unsorted bulk tissue.

V and J are TRBV24-1 and TRBJ2-3, with 10 bases lining up with TRBD2. Sequencing input: liver tumor tissue from sampling region 5. Subset of the sample: tumor region T5, tumor centre. The receptor's source is a man aged 35-49 years with primary liver carcinoma and hepatitis B virus infection. DNA of the CDR3: TGTGCCACCAGTGATGTACCTAGCGGGAGAATCACAGATACGCAGTATTTT. Residues: CATSDVPSGRITDTQYF.